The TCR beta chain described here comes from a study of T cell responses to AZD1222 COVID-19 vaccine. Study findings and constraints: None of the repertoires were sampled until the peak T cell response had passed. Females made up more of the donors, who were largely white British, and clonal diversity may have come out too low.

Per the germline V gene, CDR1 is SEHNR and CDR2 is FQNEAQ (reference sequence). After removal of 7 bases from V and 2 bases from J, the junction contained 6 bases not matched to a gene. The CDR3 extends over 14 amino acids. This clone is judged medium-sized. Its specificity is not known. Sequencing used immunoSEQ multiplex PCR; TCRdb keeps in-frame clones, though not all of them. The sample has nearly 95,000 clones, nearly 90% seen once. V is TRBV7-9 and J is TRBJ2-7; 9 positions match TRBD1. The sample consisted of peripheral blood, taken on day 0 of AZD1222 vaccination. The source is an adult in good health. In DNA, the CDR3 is TGTGCCAGCAACCGGGACAGGGACACCTACGAGCAGTACTTC. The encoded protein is CASNRDRDTYEQYF.